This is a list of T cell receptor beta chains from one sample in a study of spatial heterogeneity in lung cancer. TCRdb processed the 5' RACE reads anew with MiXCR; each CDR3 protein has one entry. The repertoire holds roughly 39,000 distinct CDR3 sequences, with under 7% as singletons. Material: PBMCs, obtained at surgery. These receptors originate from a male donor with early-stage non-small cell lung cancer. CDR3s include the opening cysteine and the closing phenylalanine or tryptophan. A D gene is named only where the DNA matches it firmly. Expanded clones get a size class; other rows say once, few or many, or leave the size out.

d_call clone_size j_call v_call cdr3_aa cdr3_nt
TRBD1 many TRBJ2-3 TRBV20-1 CSARGQGAADTQYF TGCAGTGCTAGAGGACAGGGGGCCGCAGATACGCAGTATTTT
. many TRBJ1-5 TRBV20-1 CSASLAGVSNQPQHF TGCAGTGCTAGTCTTGCAGGGGTCTCTAATCAGCCCCAGCATTTT
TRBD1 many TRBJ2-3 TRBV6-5 CASNQKGTGLKYF TGTGCCAGCAACCAAAAAGGGACAGGGCTCAAGTATTTT
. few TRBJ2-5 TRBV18 CASSPGKEETQYF TGTGCCAGCTCACCTGGGAAGGAAGAGACCCAGTACTTC
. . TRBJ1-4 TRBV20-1 CSARRAGFDITNEKLFF TGCAGTGCTAGACGGGCAGGGTTTGATATTACTAATGAAAAACTGTTTTTT
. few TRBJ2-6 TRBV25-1 CASSSRRDGPSGANVLTF TGTGCCAGCAGTTCCCGACGGGACGGACCCTCTGGGGCCAACGTCCTGACTTTC
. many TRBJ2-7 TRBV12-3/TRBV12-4 CASSLQGGRIIEQYF TGTGCCAGCAGTTTACAGGGGGGGAGGATAATCGAGCAGTACTTC
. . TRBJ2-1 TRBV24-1 CATSDYRVVEQFF TGTGCCACCAGTGATTACAGGGTAGTTGAGCAGTTCTTC
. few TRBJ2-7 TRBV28 CASSLRGHRDPYEQYF TGTGCCAGCAGTTTGCGCGGGCACCGTGACCCCTACGAGCAGTACTTC
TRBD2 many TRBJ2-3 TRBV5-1 CASRTVGLLAGETDTQYF TGCGCCAGCCGAACTGTGGGCCTACTAGCGGGGGAAACAGATACGCAGTATTTT
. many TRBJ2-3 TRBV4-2 CASSQDRGISDTQYF TGTGCCAGCAGCCAAGATCGGGGAATTTCAGATACGCAGTATTTT
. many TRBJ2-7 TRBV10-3 CAILGHEMSEQYF TGTGCCATCCTGGGGCATGAAATGAGCGAGCAGTACTTC
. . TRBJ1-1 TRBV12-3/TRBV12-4 CASSMTGNTEAFF TGTGCCAGCAGTATGACAGGGAACACTGAAGCTTTCTTT
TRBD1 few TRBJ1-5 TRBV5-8 CASSLARTGNQPQHF TGTGCCAGCAGCTTGGCCCGGACAGGGAATCAGCCCCAGCATTTT
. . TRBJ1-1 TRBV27 CASSLWGGLGTEAFF TGTGCCAGCAGTTTATGGGGGGGCTTGGGCACTGAAGCTTTCTTT
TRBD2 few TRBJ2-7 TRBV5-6 CASSLVAGAYEQYF TGTGCCAGCAGCTTGGTAGCGGGGGCCTACGAGCAGTACTTC
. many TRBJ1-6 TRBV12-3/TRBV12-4 CASSFRNSPLHF TGTGCCAGCAGTTTTAGGAATTCACCCCTCCACTTT
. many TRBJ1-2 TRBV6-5 CASRPGHFYGYTF TGTGCCAGCAGACCCGGACATTTCTATGGCTACACCTTC
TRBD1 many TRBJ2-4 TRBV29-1 CSVGQGGSKNIQYF TGCAGCGTGGGACAGGGTGGGTCCAAAAACATTCAGTACTTC
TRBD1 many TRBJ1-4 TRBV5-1 CASSLSVGTGIEKLFF TGCGCCAGCAGCTTGTCCGTGGGGACAGGGATTGAAAAACTGTTTTTT
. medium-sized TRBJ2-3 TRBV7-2 CASSPLLVGEDTQYF TGTGCCAGCAGCCCACTGTTGGTAGGGGAAGATACGCAGTATTTT
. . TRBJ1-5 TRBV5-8 CASSPGTYYSNQPQHF TGTGCCAGCAGCCCCGGGACATATTATAGCAATCAGCCCCAGCATTTT
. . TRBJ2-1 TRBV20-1 CSARRQGNEQFF TGCAGTGCTAGACGCCAGGGTAATGAGCAGTTCTTC
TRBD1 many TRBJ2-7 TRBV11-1 CASSTHRGDYEQYF TGTGCCAGCAGCACCCACAGGGGGGACTACGAGCAGTACTTC
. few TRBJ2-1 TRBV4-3 CASSQAGPHNEQFF TGCGCCAGCAGCCAAGCAGGGCCCCACAATGAGCAGTTCTTC
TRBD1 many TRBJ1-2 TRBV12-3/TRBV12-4 CASSHGQGVLGYTF TGTGCCAGCAGTCACGGACAGGGCGTATTGGGCTACACCTTC